This T cell receptor beta chain was identified during a study of cytomegalovirus exposure and HLA in healthy donors. The PCR ran on 60 Vbeta and 13 Jbeta primers. Sequenced by immunoSEQ multiplex PCR; TCRdb stores in-frame clones only, minus some. Counted here are 100,000 to 150,000 clones, 78% occurring once; the ten biggest clones make up about a tenth. The CDR3 loop spans 15 amino acids. V lost 0 bases and J lost 0, with 8 bases in between. Per the germline V gene, CDR1 is SGHDN and CDR2 is FVKESK. The sequence was obtained from a man aged 25-40 years in good health and CMV-seropositive. The chain combines TRBV14 with TRBJ1-1, with D unclear. The sequenced sample consisted of PBMCs. The CDR3 DNA sequence: TGTGCCAGCAGCCAAGATCCGGGAGTGAACACTGAAGCTTTCTTT. Encoded protein: CASSQDPGVNTEAFF. The entire variable domain, with the rest obtained from reference TRBV14 and TRBJ1-1, is as follows: EAGVTQFPSHSVIEKGQTVTLRCDPISGHDNLYWYRRVMGKEIKFLLHFVKESKQDESGMPNNRFLAERTGGTYSTLKVQPAELEDSGVYFCASSQDPGVNTEAFFGQGTRLTVV.